The 7 T cell receptor beta chains given below trace back to one sample, sequenced in a study of blood T cell repertoires in COVID-19. The method was immunoSEQ multiplex PCR; TCRdb's version includes in-frame clones alone and lacks a portion of them. The repertoire holds a few hundred thousand clones, with approximately 90% as singletons. The material sequenced was peripheral blood. These receptors all stem from a woman aged 40 to 50 who had recovered from COVID-19.

The gene calls are TRBV30 and TRBJ1-3; D unresolved. This CDR3 has 12 residues. Germline V gene sequence: CDR1 GTSNPN, CDR2 SVGIG (reference sequence). The ends were cut back, 1 base at V and 8 bases at J, with 9 bases in the middle. As DNA, the CDR3 is TGTGCCTGGAGTGGAGGTTGGGACACCATATATTTT. Residues: CAWSGGWDTIYF. The full variable domain, completed using reference TRBV30 and TRBJ1-3, is SQTIHQWPATLVQPVGSPLSLECTVEGTSNPNLYWYRQAAGRGLQLLFYSVGIGQISSEVPQNLSASRPQDRQFILSSKKLLLSDSGFYLCAWSGGWDTIYFGEGSWLTVV.

The chain couples TRBV6-1 to TRBJ1-5, with TRBD1 matching 7 bases. The CDR3 has 17 residues. The germline gives CDR1 MNHNS, CDR2 SASEGT. V was clipped by 4 bases and J by 2 bases; unmatched bases: 11. CDR3 coding DNA: TGTGCCAGCAGTGGAGTTCGACAGGGCAGGGGCAATCAGCCCCAGCATTTT. Translation: CASSGVRQGRGNQPQHF.

This clone came up a few times. The chain carries TRBV7-9 and TRBJ1-3; maybe TRBD1 (6 bases). The V end lost 5 bases, the J end lost 8 bases, and 16 bases lay between the germline ends. The CDR3 extends over 14 amino acids. The germline CDR1 and CDR2 sequences are SEHNR and FQNEAQ (reference sequence). The CDR3 is CASSPTGGGYTIYF. In nucleotides, the CDR3 is TGTGCCAGCAGCCCCACGGGGGGCGGTTACACCATATATTTT.

The CDR3, as DNA: TGTGCCAGCTCACCCGGGACTGGAAACTACAATGAGCAGTTCTTC. Translation gives CASSPGTGNYNEQFF. V is TRBV18 and J is TRBJ2-1; D is perhaps TRBD2 (6 bases). This CDR3 is built from 15 residues. Germline lookup yields CDR1 KGHSH and CDR2 LQKENI. Between the trimmed V and J ends, which lost 3 bases and 3 bases, there was a span of 12 bases.

The chain employs TRBV18 and TRBJ2-1, with TRBD2 matching 12 bases. There are 20 residues in the CDR3. The trim removed 6 bases at V and 0 bases at J, leaving 15 bases unmatched. Germline CDR1 reads KGHSH; CDR2 reads LQKENI. In nucleotides, the CDR3 is TGTGCCAGCTCTCCCAGACTAGCGGGAGACCCCAGCGTCTCCTACAATGAGCAGTTCTTC. This sequence encodes CASSPRLAGDPSVSYNEQFF.

This clone was seen a handful of times. The CDR3 DNA is TGTGCCAGCAGCGCCCACAGGGTGGTCCGCAAGATTACCCAGTACTTC. Its translation is CASSAHRVVRKITQYF. The chain combines TRBV7-8 with TRBJ2-5, with a tentative D call TRBD1 (6 bases). The CDR3 runs to 16 residues. V was trimmed by 5 bases and J by 8 bases, leaving 24 bases between them. Germline values: CDR1 SGHVS, CDR2 FQNEAQ.

Written as DNA, the CDR3 is TGTGCCAGTAGTATCGATGGGACTAGTTCCGGGGAGCTGTTTTTT. Residues: CASSIDGTSSGELFF. The chain uses TRBV19 and TRBJ2-2; 8 nucleotides line up with TRBD2. V dropped 3 bases and J dropped 6; count of bases not matched to a gene: 6. Per germline, CDR1 LNHDA and CDR2 SQIVND (reference sequence). This CDR3 spans 15 amino acids.